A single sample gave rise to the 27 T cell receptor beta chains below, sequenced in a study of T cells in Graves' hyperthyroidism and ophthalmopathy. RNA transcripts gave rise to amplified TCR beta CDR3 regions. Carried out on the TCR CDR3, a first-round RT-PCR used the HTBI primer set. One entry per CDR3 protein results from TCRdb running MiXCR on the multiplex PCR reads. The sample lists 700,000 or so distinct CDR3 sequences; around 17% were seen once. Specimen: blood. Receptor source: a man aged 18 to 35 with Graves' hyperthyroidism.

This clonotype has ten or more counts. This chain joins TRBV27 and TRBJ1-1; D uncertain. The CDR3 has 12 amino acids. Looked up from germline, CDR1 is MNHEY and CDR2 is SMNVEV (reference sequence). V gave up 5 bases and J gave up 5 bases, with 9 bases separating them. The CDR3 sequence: CASSHGGTEAFF. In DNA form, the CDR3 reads TGTGCCAGCAGTCACGGCGGGACTGAAGCTTTCTTT.

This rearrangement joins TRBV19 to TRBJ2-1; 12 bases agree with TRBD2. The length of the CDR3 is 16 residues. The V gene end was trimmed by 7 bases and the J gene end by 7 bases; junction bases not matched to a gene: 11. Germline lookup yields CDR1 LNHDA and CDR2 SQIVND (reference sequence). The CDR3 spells CASTERASGRENEQFF. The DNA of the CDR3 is TGTGCCAGTACCGAGCGGGCTAGCGGGAGGGAAAATGAGCAGTTCTTC. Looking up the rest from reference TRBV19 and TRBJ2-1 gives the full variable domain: DGGITQSPKYLFRKEGQNVTLSCEQNLNHDAMYWYRQDPGQGLRLIYYSQIVNDFQKGDIAEGYSVSREKKESFPLTVTSAQKNPTAFYLCASTERASGRENEQFFGPGTRLTVL.

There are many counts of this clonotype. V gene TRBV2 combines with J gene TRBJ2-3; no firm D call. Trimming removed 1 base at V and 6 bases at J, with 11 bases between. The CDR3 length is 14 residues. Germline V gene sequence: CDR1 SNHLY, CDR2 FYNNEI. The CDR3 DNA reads TGTGCCAGCAGTGAAGGTTTGGCGTTCGATACGCAGTATTTT. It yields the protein CASSEGLAFDTQYF.

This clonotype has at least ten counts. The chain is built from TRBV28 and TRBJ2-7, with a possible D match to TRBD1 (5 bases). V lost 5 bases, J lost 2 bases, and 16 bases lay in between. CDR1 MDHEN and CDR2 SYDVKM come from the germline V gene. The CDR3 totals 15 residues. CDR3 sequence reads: CASSPQGHPPYEQYF. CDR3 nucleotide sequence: TGTGCCAGCAGTCCCCAGGGTCACCCGCCCTACGAGCAGTACTTC.

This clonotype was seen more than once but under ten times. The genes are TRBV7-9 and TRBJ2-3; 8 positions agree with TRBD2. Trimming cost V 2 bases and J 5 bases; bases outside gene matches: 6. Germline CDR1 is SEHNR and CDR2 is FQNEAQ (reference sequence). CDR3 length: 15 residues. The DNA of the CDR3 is TGTGCCAGCAGCTTATCCGGACTAGCTCAAGATACGCAGTATTTT. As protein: CASSLSGLAQDTQYF.

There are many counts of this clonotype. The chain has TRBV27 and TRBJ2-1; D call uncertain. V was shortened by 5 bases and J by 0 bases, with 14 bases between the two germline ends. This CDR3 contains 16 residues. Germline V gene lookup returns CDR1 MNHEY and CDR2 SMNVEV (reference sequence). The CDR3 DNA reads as TGTGCCAGCAGTCCCTCGGACGGCTACTCCTACAATGAGCAGTTCTTC. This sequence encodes CASSPSDGYSYNEQFF.

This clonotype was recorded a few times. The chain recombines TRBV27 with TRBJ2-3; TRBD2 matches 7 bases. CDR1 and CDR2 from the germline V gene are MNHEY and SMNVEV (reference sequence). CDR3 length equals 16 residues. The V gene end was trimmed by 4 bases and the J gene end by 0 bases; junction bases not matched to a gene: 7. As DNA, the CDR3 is TGTGCCAGCAGTTCCCGTTCCGGGGGGAGCACAGATACGCAGTATTTT. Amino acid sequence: CASSSRSGGSTDTQYF.

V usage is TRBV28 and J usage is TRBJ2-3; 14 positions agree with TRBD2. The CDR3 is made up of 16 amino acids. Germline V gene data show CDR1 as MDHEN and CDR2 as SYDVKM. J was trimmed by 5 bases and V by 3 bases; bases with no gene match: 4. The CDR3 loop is CASSLPGTSGRDTQYF. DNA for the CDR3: TGTGCCAGCAGTTTGCCGGGGACTAGCGGGAGAGATACGCAGTATTTT.

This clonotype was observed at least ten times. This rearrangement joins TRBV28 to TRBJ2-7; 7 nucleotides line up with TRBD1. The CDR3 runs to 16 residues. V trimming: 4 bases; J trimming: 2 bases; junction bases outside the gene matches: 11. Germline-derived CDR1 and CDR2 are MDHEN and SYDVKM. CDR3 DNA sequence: TGTGCCAGCAGTTCACAGGACAGGTTCTATACCTACGAGCAGTACTTC. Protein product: CASSSQDRFYTYEQYF. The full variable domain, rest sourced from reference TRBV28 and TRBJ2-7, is DVKVTQSSRYLVKRTGEKVFLECVQDMDHENMFWYRQDPGLGLRLIYFSYDVKMKEKGDIPEGYSVSREKKERFSLILESASTNQTSMYLCASSSQDRFYTYEQYFGPGTRLTVT.

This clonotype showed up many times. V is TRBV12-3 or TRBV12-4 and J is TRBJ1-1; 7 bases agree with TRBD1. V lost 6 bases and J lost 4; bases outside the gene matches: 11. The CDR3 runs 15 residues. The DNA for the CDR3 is TGTGCCAGCAGCCTAAGACAGGGAGGGGTCACTGAAGCTTTCTTT. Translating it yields CASSLRQGGVTEAFF.

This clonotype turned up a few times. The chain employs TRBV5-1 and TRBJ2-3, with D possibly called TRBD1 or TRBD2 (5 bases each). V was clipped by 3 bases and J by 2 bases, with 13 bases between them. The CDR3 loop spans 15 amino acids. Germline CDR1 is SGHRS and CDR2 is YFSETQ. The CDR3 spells CASSSTGPFTDTQYF. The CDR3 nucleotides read TGCGCCAGCAGCTCTACGGGACCATTCACAGATACGCAGTATTTT.

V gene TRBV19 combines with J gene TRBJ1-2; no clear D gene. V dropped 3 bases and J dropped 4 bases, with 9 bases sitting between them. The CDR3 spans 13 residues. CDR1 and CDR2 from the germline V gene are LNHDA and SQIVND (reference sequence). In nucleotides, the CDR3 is TGTGCCAGTAGTATTCGGGGAGTCTATGGCTACACCTTC. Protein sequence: CASSIRGVYGYTF.

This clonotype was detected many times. For the CDR3, the DNA is TGCAGTGCTAGAGATGCCAGCGGGAGTACAGATACGCAGTATTTT. Its protein is CSARDASGSTDTQYF. The rearrangement joins TRBV20-1 to TRBJ2-3, with 8 bases matching TRBD2. The V segment lost 0 bases and the J segment 3 bases; nucleotides outside the gene matches: 5. CDR3 length equals 15 residues. From germline, CDR1 is DFQATT and CDR2 SNEGSKA (reference sequence).

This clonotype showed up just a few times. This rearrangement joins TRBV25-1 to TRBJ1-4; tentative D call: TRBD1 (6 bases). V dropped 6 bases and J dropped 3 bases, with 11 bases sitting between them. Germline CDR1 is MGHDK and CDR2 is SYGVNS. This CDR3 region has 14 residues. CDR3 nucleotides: TGTGCCAGCAGAGTTACAGGGTCTAATGAAAAACTGTTTTTT. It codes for CASRVTGSNEKLFF.

CDR3 in DNA: TGCGCCAGCAGCTTGATGTCGGGAGAGGGGAATGAGCAGTTCTTC. This encodes CASSLMSGEGNEQFF. V and J are TRBV5-1 and TRBJ2-1; tentative D call: TRBD2 (6 bases). Germline CDR1 and CDR2: SGHRS and YFSETQ. This CDR3 comprises 15 residues. Trimming left V 1 base short and J 7 bases short, with 15 bases between. Full variable domain (remainder filled in from reference TRBV5-1 and TRBJ2-1): KAGVTQTPRYLIKTRGQQVTLSCSPISGHRSVSWYQQTPGQGLQFLFEYFSETQRNKGNFPGRFSGRQFSNSRSEMNVSTLELGDSALYLCASSLMSGEGNEQFFGPGTRLTVL.

The CDR3 DNA sequence: TGTGCCAGCAACCTACGACGGTCAGATACGCAGTATTTT. The encoded protein is CASNLRRSDTQYF. This sequence joins TRBV6-1 and TRBJ2-3; D gene uncertain. Germline loops: CDR1 MNHNS, CDR2 SASEGT. V gave up 7 bases and J gave up 4 bases, with 12 bases separating them. CDR3 length equals 13 residues.

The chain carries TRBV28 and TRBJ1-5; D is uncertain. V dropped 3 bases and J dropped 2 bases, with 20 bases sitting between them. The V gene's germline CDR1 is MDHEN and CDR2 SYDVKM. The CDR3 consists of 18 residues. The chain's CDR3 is CASSFVLAGSRGNQPQHF. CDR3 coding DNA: TGTGCCAGCAGTTTCGTCTTGGCAGGCTCTCGTGGCAATCAGCCCCAGCATTTT.

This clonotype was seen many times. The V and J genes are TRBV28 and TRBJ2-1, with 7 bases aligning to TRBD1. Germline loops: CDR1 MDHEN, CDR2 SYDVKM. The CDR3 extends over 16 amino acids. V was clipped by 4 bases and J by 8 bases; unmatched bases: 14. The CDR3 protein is CASSYPGTAISDEQFF. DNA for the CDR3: TGTGCCAGCAGTTACCCCGGGACAGCAATTTCGGATGAGCAGTTCTTC.

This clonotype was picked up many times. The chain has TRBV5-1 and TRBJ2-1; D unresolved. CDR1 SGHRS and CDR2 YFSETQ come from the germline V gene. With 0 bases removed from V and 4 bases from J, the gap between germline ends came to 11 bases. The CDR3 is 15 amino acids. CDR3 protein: CASSLEGLIYNEQFF. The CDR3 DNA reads TGCGCCAGCAGCTTGGAGGGCTTAATTTACAATGAGCAGTTCTTC.

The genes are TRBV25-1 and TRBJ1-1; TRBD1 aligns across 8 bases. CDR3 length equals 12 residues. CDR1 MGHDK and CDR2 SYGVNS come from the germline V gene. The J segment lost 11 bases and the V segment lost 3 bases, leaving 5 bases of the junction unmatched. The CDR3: CASSEDRVMAFF. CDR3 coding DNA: TGTGCCAGCAGTGAGGACAGGGTGATGGCTTTCTTT.

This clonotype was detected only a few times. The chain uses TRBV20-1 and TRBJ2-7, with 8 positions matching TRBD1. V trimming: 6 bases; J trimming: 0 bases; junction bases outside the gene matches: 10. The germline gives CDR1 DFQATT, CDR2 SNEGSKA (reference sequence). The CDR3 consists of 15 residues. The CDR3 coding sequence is TGCAGTGCAACTCCGCAGGGGGCGGTCTCCTACGAGCAGTACTTC. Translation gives CSATPQGAVSYEQYF.

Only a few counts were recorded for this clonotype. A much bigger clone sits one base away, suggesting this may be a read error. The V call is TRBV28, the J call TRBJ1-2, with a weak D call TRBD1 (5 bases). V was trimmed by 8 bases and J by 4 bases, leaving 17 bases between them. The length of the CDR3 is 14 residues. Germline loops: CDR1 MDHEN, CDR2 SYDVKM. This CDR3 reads CASGPPGVSYGYTF. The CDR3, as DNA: TGTGCCAGCGGACCGCCGGGGGTCAGCTATGGCTACACCTTC.

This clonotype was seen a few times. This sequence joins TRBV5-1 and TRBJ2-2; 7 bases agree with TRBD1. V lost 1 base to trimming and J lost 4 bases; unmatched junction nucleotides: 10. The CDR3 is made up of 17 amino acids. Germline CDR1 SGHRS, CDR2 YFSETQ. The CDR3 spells CASSLTGQGVVTGELFF. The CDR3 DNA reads TGCGCCAGCAGCTTGACGGGGCAGGGGGTCGTCACCGGGGAGCTGTTTTTT.

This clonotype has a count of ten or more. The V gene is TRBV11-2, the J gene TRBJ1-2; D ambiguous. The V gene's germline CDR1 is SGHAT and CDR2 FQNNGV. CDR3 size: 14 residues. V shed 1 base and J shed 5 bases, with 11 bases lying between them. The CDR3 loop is CASSLALPGYGYTF. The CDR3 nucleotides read TGTGCCAGCAGCTTAGCTCTTCCTGGATATGGCTACACCTTC.

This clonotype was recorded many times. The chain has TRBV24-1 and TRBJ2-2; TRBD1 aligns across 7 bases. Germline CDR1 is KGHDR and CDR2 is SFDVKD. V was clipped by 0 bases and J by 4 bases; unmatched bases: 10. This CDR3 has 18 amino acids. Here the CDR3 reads CATSDLGDRPSGTGELFF. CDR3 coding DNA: TGTGCCACCAGTGATTTGGGGGACAGACCCTCTGGCACCGGGGAGCTGTTTTTT.

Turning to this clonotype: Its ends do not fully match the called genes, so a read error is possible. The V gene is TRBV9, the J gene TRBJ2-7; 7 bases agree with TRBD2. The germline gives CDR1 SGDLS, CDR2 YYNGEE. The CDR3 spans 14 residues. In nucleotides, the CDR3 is TGTGCCAACAGCGTAGGGGAGGGCCTCTACGAGCAGTACTTC. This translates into CANSVGEGLYEQYF.

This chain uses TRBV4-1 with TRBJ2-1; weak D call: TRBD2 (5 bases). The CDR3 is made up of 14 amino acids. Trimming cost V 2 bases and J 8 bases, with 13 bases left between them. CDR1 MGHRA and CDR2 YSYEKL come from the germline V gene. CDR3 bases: TGCGCCAGCAGCCAACCACTAGTACGATATGAGCAGTTCTTC. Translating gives CASSQPLVRYEQFF.